Following are 4 T cell receptor beta chains from one sample sequenced in a study of Ad26.COV2.S vaccination and SARS-CoV-2 variants. The protocol was immunoSEQ multiplex PCR, while the TCRdb copy is restricted to in-frame clones and leaves out a portion. The sample records about 280,000 clones, more than 75% being singletons. Stated treatment: over 15 received Ad26.COV2.S at low or high dose, single or two shots; several received placebo; per-sample allocation not given. Material that was analyzed had been drawn on day 63 after the first vaccine or placebo injection. This specimen was peripheral blood, taken in a trial of Ad26.COV2.S vaccine versus placebo. The source is a person aged 18-65 years who received the Ad26.COV2.S COVID-19 vaccine or a placebo.

The chain has TRBV25-1 and TRBJ1-2; D is unresolved. V was cut by 8 bases and J by 8 bases, with 12 bases left in between. Germline values: CDR1 MGHDK, CDR2 SYGVNS. The CDR3 consists of 11 residues. In nucleotides, the CDR3 is TGTGCCAGCGACGGGGTGGGAGGCTACACCTTC. Its translation is CASDGVGGYTF.

This clone was seen only a few times. The identical CDR3 is also encoded by other nucleotide sequences in the sample. This chain joins TRBV29-1 and TRBJ2-2; tentative D call: TRBD1 (5 bases). The CDR3 sequence is 14 residues long. Germline assignment: CDR1 SQVTM and CDR2 ANQGSEA. V lost 2 bases to trimming and J lost 2 bases, with 9 bases between them. CDR3 nucleotides: TGCAGCGTTGAAAGACAGTTAAACACCGGGGAGCTGTTTTTT. This translates into CSVERQLNTGELFF.

The gene calls are TRBV5-6 and TRBJ2-7, with 7 bases fitting TRBD1. This CDR3 contains 14 residues. V lost 4 bases to trimming and J lost 3 bases; unmatched junction nucleotides: 7. Germline V gene lookup returns CDR1 SGHDT and CDR2 YYEEEE. Written as DNA, the CDR3 is TGTGCCAGCAGCACCCGGGACAGTGTCTACGAGCAGTACTTC. The encoded protein is CASSTRDSVYEQYF.

The chain carries TRBV2 and TRBJ2-7, with 8 bases that match TRBD2. Trimming took 8 bases from V and 2 from J; bases not matched to a gene: 8. Looked up from germline, CDR1 is SNHLY and CDR2 is FYNNEI. The CDR3 covers 14 residues. Written as DNA, the CDR3 is TGTGCCAGCTTTGCGGGAGGACAACCCTACGAGCAGTACTTC. Translated: CASFAGGQPYEQYF.